This TCR beta chain was sequenced in a study of blood T cell repertoires in COVID-19. About the research overall: Sample material is recorded as cDNA or gDNA derived from T cells, B-cell-depleted T cells, or PBMCs.

This CDR3 spans 14 amino acids. The germline V gene encodes CDR1 LGHNT and CDR2 FRNRAP. Profiling relied on immunoSEQ multiplex PCR, and the TCRdb table lists in-frame clones only, not all of them. The data hold about 280,000 clones, with approximately 91% observed a single time. As concerns this clone: At one boundary the junction diverges from the germline segment, which might be a read error.

V usage is TRBV12-5 and J usage is TRBJ2-3, with 12 positions matching TRBD2. The sequence was obtained from a man younger than 35 with active or convalescent COVID-19. Sequenced sample: peripheral blood. CDR3 loop: CAGGLAGGAGTQYF. In nucleotides, the CDR3 is TGTGCTGGTGGGCTAGCGGGGGGGGCAGGCACGCAGTATTTT.